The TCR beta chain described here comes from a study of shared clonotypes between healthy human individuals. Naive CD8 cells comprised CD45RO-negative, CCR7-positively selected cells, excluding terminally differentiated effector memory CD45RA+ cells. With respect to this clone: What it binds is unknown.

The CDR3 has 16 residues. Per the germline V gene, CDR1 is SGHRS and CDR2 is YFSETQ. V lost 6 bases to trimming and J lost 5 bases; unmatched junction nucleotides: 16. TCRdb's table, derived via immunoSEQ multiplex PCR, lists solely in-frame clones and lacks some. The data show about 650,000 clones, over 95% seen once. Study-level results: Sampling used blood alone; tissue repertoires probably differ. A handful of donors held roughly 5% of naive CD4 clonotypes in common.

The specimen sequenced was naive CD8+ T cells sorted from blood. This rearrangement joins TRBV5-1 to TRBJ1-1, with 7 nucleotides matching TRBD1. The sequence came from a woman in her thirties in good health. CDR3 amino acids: CASKDRAWLSRTEAFF. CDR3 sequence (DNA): TGCGCCAGCAAAGACAGGGCCTGGTTATCGCGGACTGAAGCTTTCTTT.